The 27 T cell receptor beta chains below come from one sample, sequenced in a study of blood T cell repertoires in COVID-19 (dated by TCRdb to about 2020). Library method: the immunoSEQ multiplex PCR assay. TCRdb holds this immuneACCESS table with in-frame rearrangements only. Some clones are missing; in checked studies, unresolved V genes explain under half, and the rest has no known cause. This sample comprises 250,000 to 350,000 clones, more than 65% of them detected only once. Together, the top ten hold approximately 14% of the sample. Sequencing input: peripheral blood. The receptors were gathered from a person aged 65 to 85 with COVID-19, enrolled during active disease.

This chain connects TRBV4-1 to TRBJ1-2; D unclear. The CDR3 runs to 14 residues. The V gene lost 0 bases and the J gene lost 2 bases, with 7 bases spanning the gap. Germline loops: CDR1 MGHRA, CDR2 YSYEKL. CDR3 bases: TGCGCCAGCAGCCAAGATCCTCAGAACTATGGCTACACCTTC. As protein: CASSQDPQNYGYTF.

CDR3 DNA: TGTGCCAGCAGCGAGACAGGGAGAGAGACCCAGTACTTC. This codes for CASSETGRETQYF. This chain uses TRBV5-6 with TRBJ2-5; 7 bases agree with TRBD1. The V gene end was trimmed by 4 bases and the J gene end by 4 bases; junction bases not matched to a gene: 4. The CDR3 sequence is 13 residues long. Per the germline V gene, CDR1 is SGHDT and CDR2 is YYEEEE.

The CDR3, as DNA: TGTGCCAGCAGCTTAGCGGCCATGAACACCGGGGAGCTGTTTTTT. Translated, it gives CASSLAAMNTGELFF. The rearrangement joins TRBV7-2 to TRBJ2-2; D is ambiguous. V was trimmed by 0 bases and J by 1 base, leaving 6 bases between them. The germline gives CDR1 SGHTA, CDR2 FQGNSA. The CDR3 runs to 15 residues.

In this sample, this clone turned up once. This chain connects TRBV7-2 to TRBJ2-3; perhaps TRBD1 as D (6 bases). The V end lost 3 bases, the J end lost 2 bases, and 21 bases lay between the germline ends. The CDR3 loop spans 18 amino acids. The germline V gene encodes CDR1 SGHTA and CDR2 FQGNSA. Here the CDR3 reads CASSLRRVFQGITDTQYF. The CDR3 DNA sequence: TGTGCCAGCAGCTTGAGAAGGGTGTTTCAGGGGATCACAGATACGCAGTATTTT.

The table lists this clone with a few counts. This sequence joins TRBV18 and TRBJ1-2; maybe TRBD1 (6 bases). This CDR3 comprises 15 residues. V was cut by 0 bases and J by 5 bases, with 13 bases left in between. The germline V gene encodes CDR1 KGHSH and CDR2 LQKENI. Here the CDR3 reads CASSPPGQTPYGYTF. The CDR3 bases are TGTGCCAGCTCACCACCGGGACAAACCCCTTATGGCTACACCTTC.

CDR3 loop: CASSPPRGWETQYF. The CDR3 nucleotides read TGTGCCAGCTCACCCCCCAGAGGTTGGGAGACCCAGTACTTC. The V call is TRBV18, the J call TRBJ2-5; D is undetermined. The CDR3 contains 14 residues. Germline-derived CDR1 and CDR2 are KGHSH and LQKENI. V was pared by 3 bases and J by 5 bases, with 13 bases between. Together with reference TRBV18 and TRBJ2-5, the CDR3 gives the full variable domain: NAGVMQNPRHLVRRRGQEARLRCSPMKGHSHVYWYRQLPEEGLKFMVYLQKENIIDESGMPKERFSAEFPKEGPSILRIQQVVRGDSAAYFCASSPPRGWETQYFGPGTRLLVL.

The DNA of the CDR3 is TGTGCCATCAGTACTACAGGGGTCCAGTTCTTC. It encodes CAISTTGVQFF. The chain uses TRBV10-3 and TRBJ2-1, with TRBD1 matching 7 bases. Trimming at V came to 5 bases and at J to 13 bases, leaving 5 bases not matched to a gene. The CDR3 has 11 residues. CDR1 ENHRY and CDR2 SYGVKD come from the germline V gene.

The genes are TRBV5-4 and TRBJ2-7; perhaps TRBD2 as D (5 bases). The CDR3 has 14 residues. Trimming took 4 bases from V and 6 from J, leaving 17 bases between them. Germline V lookup: CDR1 SGHNT, CDR2 YYREEE (reference sequence). DNA of the CDR3: TGTGCCAGCAGCACCCGGACTGGACGGAGCGAGCAGTACTTC. Protein product: CASSTRTGRSEQYF.

The rearrangement joins TRBV7-2 to TRBJ1-2; unclear D gene. The V and J ends lost 3 bases and 6 bases respectively, with 8 bases between them. From germline, CDR1 is SGHTA and CDR2 FQGNSA. The CDR3 sequence is 12 residues long. CDR3 DNA: TGTGCCAGCAGCTTTGGCAGGAATGGCTACACCTTC. Translated: CASSFGRNGYTF.

The chain has TRBV2 and TRBJ2-7, with 14 bases fitting TRBD2. Unmatched junction bases numbered 9, after V lost 10 bases and J lost 1 base. The CDR3 is made up of 16 amino acids. The V gene's germline CDR1 is SNHLY and CDR2 FYNNEI. The CDR3 region has the DNA TGTGCCACCGGACAGGGACTAGCGGGAGTATCCTACGAGCAGTACTTC. Its protein is CATGQGLAGVSYEQYF. Using reference TRBV2 and TRBJ2-7 for the parts outside the CDR3, the full variable domain is EPEVTQTPSHQVTQMGQEVILRCVPISNHLYFYWYRQILGQKVEFLVSFYNNEISEKSEIFDDQFSVERPDGSNFTLKIRSTKLEDSAMYFCATGQGLAGVSYEQYFGPGTRLTVT.

The chain carries TRBV19 and TRBJ1-2; D is perhaps TRBD1 (6 bases). Germline lookup yields CDR1 LNHDA and CDR2 SQIVND (reference sequence). The CDR3 runs to 16 residues. V was clipped by 2 bases and J by 1 base, with 14 bases between them. CDR3 sequence: CASSIWTAQINYGYTF. CDR3 in DNA: TGTGCCAGTAGTATATGGACAGCCCAAATTAACTATGGCTACACCTTC. Supplemented by reference TRBV19 and TRBJ1-2, the full variable domain reads DGGITQSPKYLFRKEGQNVTLSCEQNLNHDAMYWYRQDPGQGLRLIYYSQIVNDFQKGDIAEGYSVSREKKESFPLTVTSAQKNPTAFYLCASSIWTAQINYGYTFGSGTRLTVV.

The chain combines TRBV5-6 with TRBJ2-2; D possibly corresponds to TRBD1 (6 bases). The germline gives CDR1 SGHDT, CDR2 YYEEEE. V dropped 0 bases and J dropped 4 bases, with 7 bases sitting between them. The CDR3 spans 14 residues. The CDR3 protein is CASSLDRATGELFF. DNA for the CDR3: TGTGCCAGCAGCTTGGACAGGGCCACCGGGGAGCTGTTTTTT.

This clone was detected only once. The gene calls are TRBV28 and TRBJ1-2; D unclear. This CDR3 contains 15 residues. Per germline, CDR1 MDHEN and CDR2 SYDVKM. V lost 4 bases to trimming and J lost 8 bases, with 20 bases between them. DNA of the CDR3: TGTGCCAGCAGTTATCCCGGCCCCGGGAGAGGAGGCTACACCTTC. Residues: CASSYPGPGRGGYTF.

The genes are TRBV2 and TRBJ2-7; maybe TRBD2 (6 bases). V shed 6 bases and J shed 5 bases, with 23 bases lying between them. Germline values: CDR1 SNHLY, CDR2 FYNNEI. The CDR3 is made up of 16 amino acids. CDR3 residues: CASSLGGSSKGHEQYF. CDR3 in DNA: TGTGCCAGCAGCCTCGGGGGATCTTCAAAGGGGCACGAGCAGTACTTC.

This sequence joins TRBV6-6 and TRBJ1-5; 7 positions agree with TRBD1. CDR3 length: 16 amino acids. CDR1 MNHNY and CDR2 SVGAGI come from the germline V gene (reference sequence). V lost 8 bases, J lost 1 base, and 11 bases stayed unmatched. CDR3 in DNA: TGTGCCAGCGAGACAGGGATAGATATAAGCAATCAGCCCCAGCATTTT. Translation: CASETGIDISNQPQHF.

The V call is TRBV5-4, the J call TRBJ2-2, with 8 positions matching TRBD2. CDR3 length: 15 amino acids. Germline assignment: CDR1 SGHNT and CDR2 YYREEE (reference sequence). V shed 0 bases and J 7 bases; nucleotides not matched to a gene: 5. CDR3: CASSLAGGQYGELFF. For the CDR3, the DNA is TGTGCCAGCAGCTTGGCGGGAGGGCAATACGGGGAGCTGTTTTTT.

This sequence joins TRBV27 and TRBJ1-5, with unresolved D. V lost 3 bases to trimming and J lost 5 bases, with 14 bases between them. CDR3 length equals 15 residues. Germline V gene lookup returns CDR1 MNHEY and CDR2 SMNVEV (reference sequence). CDR3 residues: CASSLGGQPYQPQHF. In nucleotides, the CDR3 is TGTGCCAGCAGTTTGGGCGGGCAGCCTTATCAGCCCCAGCATTTT.

This chain joins TRBV10-3 and TRBJ1-2, with 9 bases identical to TRBD1. The CDR3 has 13 residues. V was clipped by 10 bases and J by 2 bases; unmatched bases: 5. Germline CDR1 ENHRY, CDR2 SYGVKD. CDR3 residues: CATQGAGNYGYTF. In DNA form, the CDR3 reads TGTGCCACACAGGGGGCAGGAAACTATGGCTACACCTTC.

V and J are TRBV6-6 and TRBJ1-5, with TRBD1 matching 7 bases. The CDR3 has 15 residues. Germline trimming cut 5 bases from V and 6 bases from J; bases unmatched to any gene: 10. Looked up from germline, CDR1 is MNHNY and CDR2 is SVGAGI (reference sequence). The DNA for the CDR3 is TGTGCCAGCAGTAGCCGACAGGGATGGGGTCAGCCCCAGCATTTT. Translating it yields CASSSRQGWGQPQHF.

The gene calls are TRBV27 and TRBJ1-4; 7 bases match TRBD1. Trimming cost V 5 bases and J 7 bases; bases outside gene matches: 7. The CDR3 is 14 residues long. From germline, CDR1 is MNHEY and CDR2 SMNVEV (reference sequence). The CDR3: CASSPRDSSEKLFF. The CDR3 nucleotides are TGTGCCAGCAGTCCCCGGGACAGCAGTGAAAAACTGTTTTTT.

The chain joins TRBV10-3 to TRBJ2-7, with 10 bases that match TRBD1. Germline values: CDR1 ENHRY, CDR2 SYGVKD. The CDR3 covers 13 residues. V shed 7 bases, J shed 5 bases, and the junction held 5 bases outside the gene matches. CDR3 bases: TGTGCCATCATGCCGGGACAGGGGAACGAGCAGTACTTC. The encoded protein is CAIMPGQGNEQYF.

The chain joins TRBV2 to TRBJ1-6, with D maybe TRBD1 (6 bases). This CDR3 has 16 residues. The V gene's germline CDR1 is SNHLY and CDR2 FYNNEI. V lost 7 bases to trimming and J lost 2 bases, with 15 bases between them. The chain's CDR3 is CASILGGEAYNSPLHF. The CDR3 bases are TGTGCCAGCATTCTAGGGGGAGAGGCCTATAATTCACCCCTCCACTTT.

The chain carries TRBV7-8 and TRBJ2-1, with D perhaps matching TRBD1 (5 bases). CDR1 and CDR2 (germline): SGHVS, FQNEAQ. The CDR3 has 12 residues. V gave up 3 bases and J gave up 6 bases, with 6 bases separating them. The CDR3 spells CASSFRANEQFF. CDR3 in DNA: TGTGCCAGCAGCTTCAGGGCCAATGAGCAGTTCTTC.

The chain links TRBV4-3 to TRBJ2-7, with D perhaps matching TRBD2 (6 bases). Trimming took off 4 bases at V and 4 bases at J, with 11 bases between the two ends. The CDR3 runs 13 residues. Per germline, CDR1 LGHNA and CDR2 YSLEER. CDR3 bases: TGCGCCAGCAGCCCAGGACTAAGGTACGAGCAGTACTTC. Translating it yields CASSPGLRYEQYF.

This clone was observed a handful of times. The chain joins TRBV12-3 or TRBV12-4 to TRBJ1-6; D is uncertain. V shed 6 bases and J shed 4 bases, with 4 bases lying between them. The CDR3 runs 12 residues. The CDR3 sequence is CASSQYNSPLHF. The DNA for the CDR3 is TGTGCCAGCAGCCAGTATAATTCACCCCTCCACTTT.

CDR3 nucleotide sequence: TGTGCCAGCAGTTACTCTGGTCGGGAGACCCAGTACTTC. As protein: CASSYSGRETQYF. The genes are TRBV6-5 and TRBJ2-5, with D unclear. The CDR3 has 13 amino acids. Trimming left V 0 bases short and J 5 bases short, with 7 bases between. Per the germline V gene, CDR1 is MNHEY and CDR2 is SVGAGI.

The CDR3 DNA reads TGTGCCAGCAGGTCCCAGCGTTCATCCTACAATGAGCAGTTCTTC. This encodes CASRSQRSSYNEQFF. V gene TRBV2 combines with J gene TRBJ2-1; D is unresolved. The V end lost 6 bases, the J end lost 1 base, and 13 bases lay between the germline ends. Germline CDR1 SNHLY, CDR2 FYNNEI. CDR3 size: 15 residues.